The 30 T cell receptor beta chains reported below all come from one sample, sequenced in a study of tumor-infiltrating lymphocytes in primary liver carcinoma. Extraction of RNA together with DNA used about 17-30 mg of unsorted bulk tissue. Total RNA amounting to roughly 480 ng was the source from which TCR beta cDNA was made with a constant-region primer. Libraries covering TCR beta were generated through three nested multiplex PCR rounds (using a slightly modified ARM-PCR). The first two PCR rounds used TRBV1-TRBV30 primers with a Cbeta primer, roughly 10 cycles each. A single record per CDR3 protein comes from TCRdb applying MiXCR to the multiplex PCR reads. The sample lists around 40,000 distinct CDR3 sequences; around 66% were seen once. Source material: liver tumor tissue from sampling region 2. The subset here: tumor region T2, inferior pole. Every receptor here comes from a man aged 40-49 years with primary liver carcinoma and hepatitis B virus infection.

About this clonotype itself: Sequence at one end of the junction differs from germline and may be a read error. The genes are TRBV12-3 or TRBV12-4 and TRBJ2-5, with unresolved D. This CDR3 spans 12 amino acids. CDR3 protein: CVSSYERETQYF. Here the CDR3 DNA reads TGTGTCAGCAGCTATGAAAGGGAGACCCAGTACTTC.

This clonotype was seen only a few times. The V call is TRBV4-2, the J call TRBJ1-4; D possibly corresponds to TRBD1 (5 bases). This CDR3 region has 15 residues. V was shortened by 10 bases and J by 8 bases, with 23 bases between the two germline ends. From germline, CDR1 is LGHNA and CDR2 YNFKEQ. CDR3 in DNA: TGTGCCACCTGCCCCGTGGGGGGGTTGAACGAAAAACTGTTTTTT. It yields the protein CATCPVGGLNEKLFF.

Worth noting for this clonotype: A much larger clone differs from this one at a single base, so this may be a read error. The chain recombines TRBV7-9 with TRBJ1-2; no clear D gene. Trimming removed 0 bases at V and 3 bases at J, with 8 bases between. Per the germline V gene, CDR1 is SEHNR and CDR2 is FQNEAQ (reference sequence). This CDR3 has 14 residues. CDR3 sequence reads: CASSLARPYYGYTF. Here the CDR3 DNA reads TGTGCCAGCAGCTTAGCCAGACCCTACTATGGCTACACCTTC.

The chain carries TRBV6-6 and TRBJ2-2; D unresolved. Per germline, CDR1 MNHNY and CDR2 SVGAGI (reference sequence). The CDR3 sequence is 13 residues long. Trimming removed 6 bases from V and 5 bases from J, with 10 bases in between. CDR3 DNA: TGTGCCAGCAGCTTCCCCCCAACCGGGGAGCTGTTTTTT. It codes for CASSFPPTGELFF.

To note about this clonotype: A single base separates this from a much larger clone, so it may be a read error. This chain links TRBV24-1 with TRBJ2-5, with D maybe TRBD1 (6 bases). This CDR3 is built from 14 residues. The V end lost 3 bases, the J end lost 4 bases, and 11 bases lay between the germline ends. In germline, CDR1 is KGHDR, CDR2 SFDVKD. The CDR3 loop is CATSDPGTRETQYF. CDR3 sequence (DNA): TGTGCCACCAGTGATCCCGGGACAAGAGAGACCCAGTACTTC.

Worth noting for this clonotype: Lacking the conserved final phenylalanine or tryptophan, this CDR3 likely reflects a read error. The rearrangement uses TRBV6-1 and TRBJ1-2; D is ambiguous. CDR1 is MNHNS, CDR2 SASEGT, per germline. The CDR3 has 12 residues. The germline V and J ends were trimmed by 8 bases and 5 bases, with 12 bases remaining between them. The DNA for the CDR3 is TGTGCCAGCTGTGTCCCCCTATATGGCTACACCATC. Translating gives CASCVPLYGYTI.

The CDR3 sequence is CASSLAMLTRETQYF. In DNA, the CDR3 is TGCGCCAGCAGCTTGGCCATGCTAACCCGAGAGACCCAGTACTTC. The chain links TRBV5-1 to TRBJ2-5, with no clear D. V was pared by 0 bases and J by 4 bases, with 13 bases between. Germline values: CDR1 SGHRS, CDR2 YFSETQ. The CDR3 consists of 15 residues.

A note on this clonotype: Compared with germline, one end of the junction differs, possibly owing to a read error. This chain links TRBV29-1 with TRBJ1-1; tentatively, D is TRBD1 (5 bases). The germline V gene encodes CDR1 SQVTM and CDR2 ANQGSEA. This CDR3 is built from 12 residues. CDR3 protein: CGVDGGPREAFF. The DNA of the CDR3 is TGCGGCGTTGACGGAGGTCCCAGGGAGGCTTTCTTT.

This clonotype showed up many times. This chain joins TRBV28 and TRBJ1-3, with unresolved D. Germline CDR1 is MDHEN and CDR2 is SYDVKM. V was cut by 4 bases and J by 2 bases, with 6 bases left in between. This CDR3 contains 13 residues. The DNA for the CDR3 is TGTGCCAGCAGTTCCCTCCCTGGAAACACCATATATTTT. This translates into CASSSLPGNTIYF.

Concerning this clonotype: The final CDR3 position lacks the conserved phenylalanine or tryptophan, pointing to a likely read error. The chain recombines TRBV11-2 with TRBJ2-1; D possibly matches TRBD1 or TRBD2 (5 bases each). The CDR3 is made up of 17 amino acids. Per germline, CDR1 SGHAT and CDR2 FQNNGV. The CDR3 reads CANSLGNGASSYNEQFC. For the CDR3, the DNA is TGTGCCAACAGCTTAGGTAACGGGGCGAGCTCCTACAATGAGCAGTTCTGC.

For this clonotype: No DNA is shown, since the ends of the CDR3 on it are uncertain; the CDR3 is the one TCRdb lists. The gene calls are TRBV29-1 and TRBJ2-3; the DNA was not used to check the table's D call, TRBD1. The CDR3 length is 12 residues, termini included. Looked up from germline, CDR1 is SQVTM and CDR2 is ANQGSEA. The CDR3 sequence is CSVGGGTDTHYF.

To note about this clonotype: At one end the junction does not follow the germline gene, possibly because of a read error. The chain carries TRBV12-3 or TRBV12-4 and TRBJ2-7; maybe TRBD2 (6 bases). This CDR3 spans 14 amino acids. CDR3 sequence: CASNIPGLPYEQYF. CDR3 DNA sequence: TGTGCAAGCAACATCCCGGGACTCCCATACGAGCAGTACTTC.

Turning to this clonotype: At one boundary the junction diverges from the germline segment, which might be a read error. As DNA, the CDR3 is TGTGCCATCAGTGGGTACAGTAATGAAGCTTTCTTT. This gives the protein CAISGYSNEAFF. The chain recombines TRBV24-1 with TRBJ1-1, with D unclear. The CDR3 consists of 12 residues. Germline V gene lookup returns CDR1 KGHDR and CDR2 SFDVKD.

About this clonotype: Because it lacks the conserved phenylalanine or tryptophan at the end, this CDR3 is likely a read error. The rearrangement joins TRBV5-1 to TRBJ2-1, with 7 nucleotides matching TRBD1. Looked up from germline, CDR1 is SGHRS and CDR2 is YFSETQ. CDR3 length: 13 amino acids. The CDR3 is CANSLTGVNEQFL. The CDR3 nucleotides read TGCGCCAACAGCTTAACAGGGGTCAATGAGCAGTTCTTA.

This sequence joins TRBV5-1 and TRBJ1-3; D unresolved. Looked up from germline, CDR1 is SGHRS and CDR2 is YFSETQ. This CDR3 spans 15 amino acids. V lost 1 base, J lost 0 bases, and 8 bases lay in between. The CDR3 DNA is TGCGCCAGCAGCTTGTTCGCCGACTCTGGAAACACCATATATTTT. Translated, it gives CASSLFADSGNTIYF.

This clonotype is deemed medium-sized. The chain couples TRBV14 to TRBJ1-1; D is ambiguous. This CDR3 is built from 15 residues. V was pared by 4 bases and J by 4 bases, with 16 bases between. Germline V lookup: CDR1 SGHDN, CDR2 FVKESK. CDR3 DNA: TGTGCCAGCAGCCCCAGACTTGGGGTAGGCACTGAAGCTTTCTTT. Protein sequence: CASSPRLGVGTEAFF.

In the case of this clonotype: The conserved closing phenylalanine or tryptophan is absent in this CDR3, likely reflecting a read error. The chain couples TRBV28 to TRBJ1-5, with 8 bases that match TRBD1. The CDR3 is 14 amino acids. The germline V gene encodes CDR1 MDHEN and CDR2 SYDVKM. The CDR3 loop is CVSRSTGASQPQHL. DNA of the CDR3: TGTGTCAGCAGGTCGACAGGGGCTTCCCAGCCCCAGCATTTG.

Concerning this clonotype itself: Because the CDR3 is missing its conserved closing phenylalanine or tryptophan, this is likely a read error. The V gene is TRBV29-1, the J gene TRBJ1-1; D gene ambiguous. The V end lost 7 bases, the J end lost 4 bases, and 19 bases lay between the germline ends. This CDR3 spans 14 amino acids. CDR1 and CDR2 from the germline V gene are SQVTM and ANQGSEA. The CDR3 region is CSGRRVEEGTEAFS. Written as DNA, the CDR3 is TGCAGCGGCCGCCGGGTGGAGGAGGGCACTGAAGCTTTCTCT.

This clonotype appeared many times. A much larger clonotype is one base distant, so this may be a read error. As DNA, the CDR3 is TGTGCCAGCAGCCAAGGACTAGCGGGAGCCTACGGGCAGTACTTC. It codes for CASSQGLAGAYGQYF. The genes are TRBV4-2 and TRBJ2-7; 12 positions match TRBD2. The V gene's germline CDR1 is LGHNA and CDR2 YNFKEQ. The CDR3 loop spans 15 amino acids.

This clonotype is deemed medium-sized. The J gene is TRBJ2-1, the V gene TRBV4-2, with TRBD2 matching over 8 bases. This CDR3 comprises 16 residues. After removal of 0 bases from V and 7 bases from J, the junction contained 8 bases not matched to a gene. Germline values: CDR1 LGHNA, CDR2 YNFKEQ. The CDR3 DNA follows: TGTGCCAGCAGCCAAGATCTAACGGGAGGGAGGAATGAGCAGTTCTTC. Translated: CASSQDLTGGRNEQFF.

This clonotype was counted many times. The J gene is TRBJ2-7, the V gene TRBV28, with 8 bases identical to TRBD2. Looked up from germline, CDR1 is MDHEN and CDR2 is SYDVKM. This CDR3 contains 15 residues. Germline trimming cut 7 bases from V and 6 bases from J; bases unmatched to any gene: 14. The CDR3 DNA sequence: TGTGCCAGCACCCGGGGGGGGCGGGTCATCCTCGAGCAGTACTTC. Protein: CASTRGGRVILEQYF.

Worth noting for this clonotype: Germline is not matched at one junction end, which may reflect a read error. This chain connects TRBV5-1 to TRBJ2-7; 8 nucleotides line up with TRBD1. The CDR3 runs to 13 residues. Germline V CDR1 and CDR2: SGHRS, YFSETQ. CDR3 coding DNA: TGCGACAGCAGCCTGGGACAGGACTACGAGCAGTACTTC. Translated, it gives CDSSLGQDYEQYF.

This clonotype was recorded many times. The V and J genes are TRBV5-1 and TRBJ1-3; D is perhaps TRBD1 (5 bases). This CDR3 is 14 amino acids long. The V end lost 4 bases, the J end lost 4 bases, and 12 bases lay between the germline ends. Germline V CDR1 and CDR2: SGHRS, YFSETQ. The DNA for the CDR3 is TGCGCCAGCAGCGACAGACCGAGCGGAAACACCATATATTTT. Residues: CASSDRPSGNTIYF. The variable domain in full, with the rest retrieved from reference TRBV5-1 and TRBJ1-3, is KAGVTQTPRYLIKTRGQQVTLSCSPISGHRSVSWYQQTPGQGLQFLFEYFSETQRNKGNFPGRFSGRQFSNSRSEMNVSTLELGDSALYLCASSDRPSGNTIYFGEGSWLTVV.

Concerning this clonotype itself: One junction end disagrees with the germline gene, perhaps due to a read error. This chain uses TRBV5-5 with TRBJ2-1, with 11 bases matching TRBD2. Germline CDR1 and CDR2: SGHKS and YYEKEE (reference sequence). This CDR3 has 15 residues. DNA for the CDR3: TGTTCCAGCAGCTCGGGACTAGCGGACGAAAGTGAGCAGTTCTTC. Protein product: CSSSSGLADESEQFF. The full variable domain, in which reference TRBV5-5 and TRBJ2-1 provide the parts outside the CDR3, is DAGVTQSPTHLIKTRGQQVTLRCSPISGHKSVSWYQQVLGQGPQFIFQYYEKEERGRGNFPDRFSARQFPNYSSELNVNALLLGDSALYLCSSSSGLADESEQFFGPGTRLTVL.

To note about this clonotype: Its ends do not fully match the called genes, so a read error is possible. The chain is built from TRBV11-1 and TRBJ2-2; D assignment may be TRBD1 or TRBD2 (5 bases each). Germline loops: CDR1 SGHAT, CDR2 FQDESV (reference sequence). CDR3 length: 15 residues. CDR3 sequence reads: CVSNYTGPFSGELFF. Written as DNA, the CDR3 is TGTGTCAGCAACTATACAGGACCTTTCTCCGGGGAGCTATTTTTT. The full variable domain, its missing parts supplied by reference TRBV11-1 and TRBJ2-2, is EAEVAQSPRYKITEKSQAVAFWCDPISGHATLYWYRQILGQGPELLVQFQDESVVDDSQLPKDRFSAERLKGVDSTLKIQPAELGDSAMYLCVSNYTGPFSGELFFGEGSRLTVL.

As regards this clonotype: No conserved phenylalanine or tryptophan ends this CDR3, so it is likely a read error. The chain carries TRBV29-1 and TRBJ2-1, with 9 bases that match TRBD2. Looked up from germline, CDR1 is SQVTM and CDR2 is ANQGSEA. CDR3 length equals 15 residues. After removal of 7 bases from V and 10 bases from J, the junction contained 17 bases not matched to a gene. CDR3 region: CSASKGGGRAREQFL. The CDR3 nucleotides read TGCAGCGCTTCAAAGGGGGGCGGGAGGGCTAGAGAGCAGTTCCTC.

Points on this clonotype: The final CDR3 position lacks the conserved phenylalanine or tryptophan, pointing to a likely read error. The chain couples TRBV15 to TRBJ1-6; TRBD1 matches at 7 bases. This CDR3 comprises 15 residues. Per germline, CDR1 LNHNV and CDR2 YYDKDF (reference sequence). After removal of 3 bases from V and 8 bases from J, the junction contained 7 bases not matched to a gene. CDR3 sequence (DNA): TGTGCCACCAGCAGTTACATAGGGGGCCATTCACCCCTCCACATT. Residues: CATSSYIGGHSPLHI.

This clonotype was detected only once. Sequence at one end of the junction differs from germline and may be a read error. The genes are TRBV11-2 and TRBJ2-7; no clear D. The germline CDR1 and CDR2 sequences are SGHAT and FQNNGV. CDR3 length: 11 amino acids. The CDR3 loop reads CASSLSNKHYF. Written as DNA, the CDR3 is TGTGCCAGCAGCTTATCCAACAAGCATTACTTC.

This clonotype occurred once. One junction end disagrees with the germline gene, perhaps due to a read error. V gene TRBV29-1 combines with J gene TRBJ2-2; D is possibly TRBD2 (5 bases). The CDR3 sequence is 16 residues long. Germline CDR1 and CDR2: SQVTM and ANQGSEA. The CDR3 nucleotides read TGCAGCGTAGAAATTAAGCGGCCCCTGAGCACCGGGGAGCTGTTGTTT. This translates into CSVEIKRPLSTGELLF.

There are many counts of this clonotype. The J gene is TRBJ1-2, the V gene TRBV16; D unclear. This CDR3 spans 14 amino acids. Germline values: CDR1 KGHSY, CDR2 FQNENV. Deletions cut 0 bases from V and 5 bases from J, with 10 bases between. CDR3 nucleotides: TGTGCCAGCAGCCAATCGGTAACGGGGTATGGCTACACCTTC. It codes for CASSQSVTGYGYTF.